The sample holds a few counts of the clone carrying this T cell receptor beta chain. Its antigen is unknown. This sample was included in a study of T cell repertoires in cytomegalovirus infection. The wider study: Public TCR beta signatures indicated both CMV infection and matching HLA type.

TCRdb fed the reads into MiXCR, producing one record per CDR3 protein. The table records around 140,000 distinct CDR3 sequences, about 6.5% of them present only once. Findings and limits, study-wide: HLA-C-restricted CMV clonotypes gave the most frequent clonotype in two of eight donors. Pooled public TCR beta family frequency picked out CMV carriers with the relevant HLA.

The CDR3 is 13 residues long. Germline CDR1 MDHEN, CDR2 SYDVKM. Between the trimmed V and J ends, which lost 6 bases and 6 bases, there was a span of 14 bases. The clonotype originates from a human donor in good health (CMV status not recorded). Some clones in this sample may be carry-over from other donors' samples. Material for sequencing was PBMCs. This sequence joins TRBV28 and TRBJ1-2; no firm D call. The CDR3 sequence: CASRPPEDDGYTF. In DNA form, the CDR3 reads TGTGCCAGCAGGCCCCCGGAAGACGATGGCTACACCTTC.